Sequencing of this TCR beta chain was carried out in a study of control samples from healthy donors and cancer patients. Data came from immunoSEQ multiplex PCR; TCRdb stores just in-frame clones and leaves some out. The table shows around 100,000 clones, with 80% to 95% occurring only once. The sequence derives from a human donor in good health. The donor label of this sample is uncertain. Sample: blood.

Written as DNA, the CDR3 is TGTGCCAGCAGCGCCTTTTACGAGCAGTACTTC. Residues: CASSAFYEQYF. V gene TRBV2 combines with J gene TRBJ2-7; no definite D call. Deletions cut 6 bases from V and 4 bases from J, with 7 bases between. The CDR3 is 11 amino acids. CDR1 and CDR2 from the germline V gene are SNHLY and FYNNEI.